A single sample is the source of the 20 T cell receptor beta chains below, sequenced in a study of cytomegalovirus exposure and HLA in healthy donors (dated by TCRdb to about 2017). The method was the immunoSEQ multiplex PCR assay. For the multiplex PCR, a mixture combining 60 forward primers for TCR Vbeta segments and 13 reverse primers for TCR Jbeta segments was used. TCRdb stores this immuneACCESS table with in-frame sequences only. Part of the clones is absent; in the studies checked, under half of the shortfall reflects unresolved V genes, and no reason is known for the rest. For this sample the table gives 130,000 or so clones, of which 60% to 80% were detected only once. Around 1.5% of the sample lies in the top ten. The sample was PBMCs. The receptors here all came from a female donor in good health and CMV-seronegative.

This clone was detected only a few times. V gene TRBV6-5 combines with J gene TRBJ2-6; 9 bases map to TRBD1. Unmatched junction bases numbered 4, after V lost 6 bases and J lost 4 bases. CDR1 and CDR2 (germline): MNHEY, SVGAGI. There are 15 residues in the CDR3. In DNA form, the CDR3 reads TGTGCCAGCAGAACACAGGGGGCCGGGGCCAACGTCCTGACTTTC. Its protein is CASRTQGAGANVLTF.

In its sample, this clone was seen once. The CDR3 sequence: CASSPPNYEQYF. The CDR3, as DNA: TGTGCCAGCAGCCCGCCGAACTACGAGCAGTACTTC. The chain carries TRBV7-6 and TRBJ2-5, with unresolved D. Judging by the DNA end, TRBJ2-7 fits better; the J call may be wrong. Germline V gene data show CDR1 as SGHVS and CDR2 as FNYEAQ. This CDR3 has 12 amino acids.

This chain joins TRBV5-1 and TRBJ2-4; 11 bases match TRBD2. J gave up 3 bases and V 1 base, and 6 bases lay outside the gene matches. The length of the CDR3 is 17 residues. CDR1 is SGHRS, CDR2 YFSETQ, per germline. CDR3 protein: CASSLPTSGVVKNIQYF. The CDR3 nucleotides read TGCGCCAGCAGCTTGCCGACTAGCGGGGTTGTCAAAAACATTCAGTACTTC. Looking up the rest from reference TRBV5-1 and TRBJ2-4 gives the full variable domain: KAGVTQTPRYLIKTRGQQVTLSCSPISGHRSVSWYQQTPGQGLQFLFEYFSETQRNKGNFPGRFSGRQFSNSRSEMNVSTLELGDSALYLCASSLPTSGVVKNIQYFGAGTRLSVL.

This clone was observed a few times. This rearrangement joins TRBV6-5 to TRBJ1-1, with D possibly being TRBD1 (5 bases). V shed 7 bases and J shed 4 bases, with 16 bases lying between them. CDR1 and CDR2 (germline): MNHEY, SVGAGI. This CDR3 spans 14 amino acids. The CDR3 is CASIGSRGSTEAFF. The CDR3 DNA reads TGTGCCAGCATTGGAAGTCGGGGGAGCACTGAAGCTTTCTTT.

The genes are TRBV9 and TRBJ2-3; D is unclear. Germline V gene sequence: CDR1 SGDLS, CDR2 YYNGEE. This CDR3 comprises 14 residues. V gave up 2 bases and J gave up 2 bases, with 9 bases separating them. DNA for the CDR3: TGTGCCAGCAGCGTCGGCAGGAACACAGATACGCAGTATTTT. It specifies CASSVGRNTDTQYF.

The chain links TRBV30 to TRBJ1-4, with a tentative D call TRBD1 (5 bases). This CDR3 spans 15 amino acids. Germline CDR1 is GTSNPN and CDR2 is SVGIG (reference sequence). V dropped 3 bases and J dropped 3 bases, with 14 bases sitting between them. The CDR3 sequence: CAWSPETGANEKLFF. CDR3 coding DNA: TGTGCCTGGAGCCCAGAAACAGGCGCTAATGAAAAACTGTTTTTT.

This chain links TRBV5-1 with TRBJ1-6; TRBD1 aligns across 8 bases. Per the germline V gene, CDR1 is SGHRS and CDR2 is YFSETQ. V was pared by 4 bases and J by 4 bases, with 4 bases of the junction left unmatched. The CDR3 covers 15 residues. CDR3 sequence: CASSGQGAYNSPLHF. CDR3 DNA: TGCGCCAGCAGCGGGCAGGGGGCTTATAATTCACCCCTCCACTTT.

The rearrangement uses TRBV19 and TRBJ2-7; 10 bases are a match to TRBD1. Germline CDR1 and CDR2: LNHDA and SQIVND (reference sequence). The CDR3 has 14 residues. V was clipped by 3 bases and J by 7 bases; unmatched bases: 6. The CDR3: CASSIGQGGEEQYF. CDR3 bases: TGTGCCAGTAGTATTGGACAGGGGGGTGAGGAGCAGTACTTC.

Regarding this clone: The sample carries other DNA sequences with the same CDR3. The V and J genes are TRBV5-1 and TRBJ1-5; TRBD1 matches 9 bases. The CDR3 has 15 amino acids. V shed 2 bases, J shed 4 bases, and the junction held 4 bases outside the gene matches. Germline assignment: CDR1 SGHRS and CDR2 YFSETQ. The CDR3 region has the DNA TGCGCCAGCAGCTTATCCGGGACAGGGAATCAGCCCCAGCATTTT. Amino acids: CASSLSGTGNQPQHF.

The V gene is TRBV28, the J gene TRBJ2-5; 8 bases agree with TRBD1. The CDR3 is 18 residues long. Per germline, CDR1 MDHEN and CDR2 SYDVKM. The junction had 13 bases not matched to a gene; V was cut back by 3 bases and J by 1 base. The CDR3 nucleotides are TGTGCCAGCAGTTTTTTGGGGGTGACAGGGGAAATCCAAGAGACCCAGTACTTC. Protein: CASSFLGVTGEIQETQYF.

V and J are TRBV6-5 and TRBJ1-1; 7 bases agree with TRBD1. CDR1 MNHEY and CDR2 SVGAGI come from the germline V gene. The CDR3 is 14 residues long. V gave up 7 bases and J gave up 8 bases; unmatched junction bases: 13. CDR3 protein: CASNPGQGGNEAFF. The CDR3 DNA sequence: TGTGCCAGCAATCCGGGGCAGGGGGGCAACGAAGCTTTCTTT.

This clone was seen a few times. The rearrangement joins TRBV4-2 to TRBJ1-2, with a tentative D call TRBD1 (6 bases). CDR3 length: 16 residues. Germline CDR1 is LGHNA and CDR2 is YNFKEQ. The V end lost 3 bases, the J end lost 4 bases, and 18 bases lay between the germline ends. CDR3 sequence reads: CASSHPEGRGAYGYTF. The CDR3 bases are TGTGCCAGCAGCCATCCCGAGGGCAGGGGAGCCTATGGCTACACCTTC.

The table lists this clone with a few counts. V and J are TRBV2 and TRBJ2-7; TRBD1 matches 7 bases. The V gene's germline CDR1 is SNHLY and CDR2 FYNNEI. J lost 6 bases, V lost 8 bases, and 10 bases had no gene match. The CDR3 totals 13 residues. CDR3: CASDRARTGEQYF. The CDR3 DNA is TGTGCCAGCGACAGGGCCCGGACGGGCGAGCAGTACTTC.

The chain combines TRBV29-1 with TRBJ1-1; 10 nucleotides match TRBD1. CDR3 length: 16 residues. Germline-derived CDR1 and CDR2 are SQVTM and ANQGSEA. V was clipped by 5 bases and J by 4 bases; unmatched bases: 13. CDR3 sequence (DNA): TGCAGCGTTTGGTTATCGGGACAGGGGCAGGGCACTGAAGCTTTCTTT. This encodes CSVWLSGQGQGTEAFF. Complete variable domain (other parts from reference TRBV29-1 and TRBJ1-1): SAVISQKPSRDICQRGTSLTIQCQVDSQVTMMFWYRQQPGQSLTLIATANQGSEATYESGFVIDKFPISRPNLTFSTLTVSNMSPEDSSIYLCSVWLSGQGQGTEAFFGQGTRLTVV.

This clone was counted a few times. V usage is TRBV5-1 and J usage is TRBJ2-7, with D possibly being TRBD1 (6 bases). The ends were cut back, 0 bases at V and 1 base at J, with 8 bases in the middle. Germline V gives CDR1 SGHRS, CDR2 YFSETQ. The CDR3 loop spans 14 amino acids. The CDR3 region is CASSLGQVSYEQYF. CDR3 in DNA: TGCGCCAGCAGCTTGGGACAGGTTTCCTACGAGCAGTACTTC.

In this sample, this clone turned up a few times. The rearrangement links TRBV9 to TRBJ2-6; perhaps TRBD2 as D (5 bases). Germline assignment: CDR1 SGDLS and CDR2 YYNGEE. V shed 0 bases and J shed 1 base, with 14 bases lying between them. The CDR3 totals 18 residues. DNA for the CDR3: TGTGCCAGCAGCGTAGTGGGGAGATCCTCTTCTGGGGCCAACGTCCTGACTTTC. Translating it yields CASSVVGRSSSGANVLTF.

The chain combines TRBV11-2 with TRBJ2-4; 9 bases fit TRBD1. From germline, CDR1 is SGHAT and CDR2 FQNNGV. The CDR3 loop spans 18 amino acids. The V and J ends lost 7 bases and 2 bases, in that order; junction bases with no gene match: 15. The CDR3 protein is CASTPDRGSYITKNIQYF. The CDR3 nucleotides read TGTGCCAGCACCCCGGACAGGGGCTCATATATTACCAAAAACATTCAGTACTTC.

This rearrangement joins TRBV30 to TRBJ2-7, with TRBD2 identical over 7 bases. CDR3 length: 17 residues. Germline lookup yields CDR1 GTSNPN and CDR2 SVGIG (reference sequence). The ends lost 4 bases at V and 0 bases at J; junction bases unmatched: 15. The DNA for the CDR3 is TGTGCCTGGACCCCAGTTCTGCGAGCGGGGCTCTCCTACGAGCAGTACTTC. Translation: CAWTPVLRAGLSYEQYF.

Regarding this clone: Given the absence of the conserved phenylalanine or tryptophan at the CDR3 end, a read error is likely. The chain recombines TRBV6-6 with TRBJ1-2, with 8 bases matching TRBD1. This CDR3 spans 13 amino acids. CDR1 and CDR2 from the germline V gene are MNHNY and SVGAGI (reference sequence). The V and J ends lost 8 bases and 4 bases, in that order; junction bases with no gene match: 6. The CDR3 nucleotides are TGTGCCAGCGGATTGACAGGGGCCTATGGCTACACCCTC. Translation: CASGLTGAYGYTL.

This clone has just one count. The chain employs TRBV18 and TRBJ2-7; 7 positions agree with TRBD1. Unmatched junction bases numbered 2, after V lost 3 bases and J lost 3 bases. Germline-derived CDR1 and CDR2 are KGHSH and LQKENI. The CDR3 is 13 residues long. Here the CDR3 DNA reads TGTGCCAGCTCACCGGACAGGAACTACGAGCAGTACTTC. Protein: CASSPDRNYEQYF.